The source of this T cell receptor (beta chain) is a study of radiotherapy plus CTLA-4 blockade in lung cancer. TCRdb's copy holds only in-frame clones and misses some; the assay was immunoSEQ multiplex PCR. Altogether some 25,000 clones are present, 71% being singletons, with the ten largest covering about 3%. This clone occurred once. The antigen remains undetermined. Findings and limits, study-wide: Expansion of tumor-derived TCR clones was observed in blood after radiotherapy plus ipilimumab. Increased serum interferon-beta after radiation also reportedly predicted response strongly.

This CDR3 is built from 13 residues. Looked up from germline, CDR1 is WSHSY and CDR2 is SAAADI. The gene calls are TRBV10-2 and TRBJ2-5; 7 bases are a match to TRBD1. The tail of the sequence fits TRBJ2-7 better, so the J call may be wrong. Sequences were derived from peripheral blood, sampled from a patient treated with radiotherapy plus ipilimumab. This sequence originates from a human donor with non-small cell lung cancer whose response to radiotherapy plus ipilimumab could not be evaluated. The CDR3 sequence is CASSQGVSYEQYF. Here the CDR3 DNA reads TGCGCCAGCAGCCAGGGGGTCTCCTACGAGCAGTACTTC.